One sample yielded the 5 T cell receptor beta chains listed below, sequenced in a study of blood T cell repertoires in COVID-19. The data were produced by immunoSEQ multiplex PCR, yet TCRdb's version contains in-frame clones alone and is incomplete. The table records around 80,000 clones, around 86% of them present only once. The sample taken for sequencing was peripheral blood. The receptors shown here come from a human donor in a cohort sampled during active COVID-19.

V is TRBV6-6 and J is TRBJ2-1; 8 bases agree with TRBD2. V dropped 6 bases and J dropped 1; count of bases not matched to a gene: 2. The CDR3 consists of 14 residues. In germline, CDR1 is MNHNY, CDR2 SVGAGI (reference sequence). CDR3 nucleotide sequence: TGTGCCAGCAGGACTAGCGATTCCTACAATGAGCAGTTCTTC. Translating it yields CASRTSDSYNEQFF.

The table lists this clone with a few counts. The chain carries TRBV5-1 and TRBJ2-3; D might be TRBD1 (6 bases). V was shortened by 4 bases and J by 5 bases, with 14 bases between the two germline ends. Per the germline V gene, CDR1 is SGHRS and CDR2 is YFSETQ. The CDR3 covers 14 residues. CDR3 loop: CASSLQGGQDTQYF. CDR3 DNA: TGCGCCAGCAGCCTGCAAGGGGGACAAGATACGCAGTATTTT. The variable domain in full, completed from reference TRBV5-1 and TRBJ2-3, reads KAGVTQTPRYLIKTRGQQVTLSCSPISGHRSVSWYQQTPGQGLQFLFEYFSETQRNKGNFPGRFSGRQFSNSRSEMNVSTLELGDSALYLCASSLQGGQDTQYFGPGTRLTVL.

This clone was counted a single time. The chain links TRBV4-1 to TRBJ2-7, with 8 bases matching TRBD2. CDR1 MGHRA and CDR2 YSYEKL come from the germline V gene. J gave up 3 bases and V 1 base, and 5 bases lay outside the gene matches. This CDR3 has 15 residues. CDR3: CASSQATSGIYEQYF. As DNA, the CDR3 is TGCGCCAGCAGCCAAGCAACTAGCGGCATCTACGAGCAGTACTTC.

V gene TRBV18 combines with J gene TRBJ2-7; TRBD1 matches 7 bases. Germline V CDR1 and CDR2: KGHSH, LQKENI. This CDR3 has 18 residues. The trim removed 2 bases at V and 3 bases at J, leaving 16 bases unmatched. The DNA for the CDR3 is TGTGCCAGCTCACCAGAAGACAGGGTGCCCACTTGGGGCTACGAGCAGTACTTC. It specifies CASSPEDRVPTWGYEQYF.

This rearrangement joins TRBV5-1 to TRBJ2-2, with a possible D match to TRBD2 (6 bases). Germline CDR1 and CDR2: SGHRS and YFSETQ. V dropped 3 bases and J dropped 7 bases, with 10 bases sitting between them. This CDR3 is built from 13 residues. The CDR3 here is CASSSQEGGELFF. CDR3 nucleotides: TGCGCCAGCAGCTCACAGGAGGGCGGGGAGCTGTTTTTT.